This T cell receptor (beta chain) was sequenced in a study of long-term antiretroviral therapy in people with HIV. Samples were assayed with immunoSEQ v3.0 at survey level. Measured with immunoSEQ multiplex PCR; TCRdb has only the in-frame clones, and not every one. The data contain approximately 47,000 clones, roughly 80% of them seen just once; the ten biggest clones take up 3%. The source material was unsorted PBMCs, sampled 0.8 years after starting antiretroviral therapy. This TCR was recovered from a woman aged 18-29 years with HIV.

The CDR3 DNA reads TGTGCCAGAAAATTCCGGATCGCGGGAGTGGTGTACGAGCAGTACTTC. This codes for CARKFRIAGVVYEQYF. V and J are TRBV5-3 and TRBJ2-7; TRBD2 aligns across 7 bases. Being an ORF, TRBV5-3 has a function that is uncertain. This CDR3 is built from 16 residues. The V and J ends lost 6 bases and 4 bases, in that order; junction bases with no gene match: 16.